Shown below are 13 T cell receptor beta chains from a single sample sequenced in a study of breast tumors, draining lymph nodes, adjacent tissues. In TCRdb, the multiplex PCR reads were re-called with MiXCR into one record per CDR3 protein. The profile covers approximately 230,000 distinct CDR3 sequences, with less than 45% appearing a single time and 3% to 4% taken by the ten largest. Samples came from axillary lymph nodes draining the breast cancer. Material: axillary lymph node tissue. The receptor set was obtained from a female donor with breast cancer. Some clones in this sample may be carry-over from other donors' samples.

V and J are TRBV19 and TRBJ2-2; D call uncertain. The end of the DNA aligns better with TRBJ1-1, so the J call may be wrong. The germline V gene has CDR1 LNHDA and CDR2 SQIVND (reference sequence). This CDR3 contains 13 residues. The CDR3 coding sequence is TGTGCCAGTAGCCTCAGTTTACGAACTGAAGCTTTCTTT. It specifies CASSLSLRTEAFF.

Many counts were recorded for this clonotype. J is TRBJ2-1 and V is TRBV25-1; no clear D gene. V was shortened by 2 bases and J by 5 bases, with 7 bases between the two germline ends. CDR1 is MGHDK and CDR2 is SYGVNS in the germline V gene. CDR3 size: 13 residues. CDR3 loop: CASSEEADNEQFF. The CDR3 DNA follows: TGTGCCAGCAGTGAAGAGGCAGACAATGAGCAGTTCTTC.

This clonotype occurred many times. The chain joins TRBV11-3 to TRBJ2-1, with TRBD2 matching 8 bases. The CDR3 extends over 15 amino acids. V was clipped by 1 base and J by 5 bases; unmatched bases: 4. Germline CDR1 is SGHNT and CDR2 is YENEEA. The CDR3: CASSLVGLADNEQFF. CDR3 bases: TGTGCCAGCAGCTTAGTCGGACTAGCAGACAATGAGCAGTTCTTC.

Points on this clonotype: An end of the junction differs from the germline gene, which may be a read error. The CDR3, as DNA: TGCGCCAGCAGCCAAGATCCAGCAACTAATGAAAAACTGTTTTTT. It translates to CASSQDPATNEKLFF. The V and J genes are TRBV7-9 and TRBJ1-4; no clear D gene. Germline CDR1 is SEHNR and CDR2 is FQNEAQ (reference sequence). The CDR3 length is 15 residues. The complete variable domain, with remaining parts taken from reference TRBV7-9 and TRBJ1-4, reads DTGVSQNPRHKITKRGQNVTFRCDPISEHNRLYWYRQTLGQGPEFLTYFQNEAQLEKSRLLSDRFSAERPKGSFSTLEIQRTEQGDSAMYLCASSQDPATNEKLFFGSGTQLSVL.

The rearrangement links TRBV19 to TRBJ1-6, with 9 bases that match TRBD1. This CDR3 contains 14 residues. Germline-derived CDR1 and CDR2 are LNHDA and SQIVND (reference sequence). This CDR3 reads CAREVGQGHSPLHF. The CDR3 nucleotides are TGTGCTAGGGAAGTGGGACAGGGTCATTCACCCCTCCACTTT.

The V and J genes are TRBV2 and TRBJ2-2; D is ambiguous. V shed 3 bases and J shed 7 bases, with 6 bases lying between them. The length of the CDR3 is 12 residues. CDR1 is SNHLY and CDR2 is FYNNEI in the germline V gene. Here the CDR3 DNA reads TGTGCCAGCAGTGAGTCTAGCGGGGAGCTGTTTTTT. The encoded protein is CASSESSGELFF. The variable domain in full, completed from reference TRBV2 and TRBJ2-2, reads EPEVTQTPSHQVTQMGQEVILRCVPISNHLYFYWYRQILGQKVEFLVSFYNNEISEKSEIFDDQFSVERPDGSNFTLKIRSTKLEDSAMYFCASSESSGELFFGEGSRLTVL.

This clonotype was recorded only once. The chain is built from TRBV2 and TRBJ1-2; 9 bases line up with TRBD1. The CDR3 is 14 amino acids. Germline CDR1 and CDR2: SNHLY and FYNNEI. Trimming cost V 5 bases and J 7 bases; bases outside gene matches: 8. This CDR3 reads CASSRSGTGSGYTF. CDR3 in DNA: TGTGCCAGCAGTCGTTCAGGGACAGGGTCTGGCTACACCTTC.

This clonotype was picked up many times. The genes are TRBV6-5 and TRBJ2-7; 9 bases match TRBD1. This CDR3 is built from 16 residues. The trim removed 3 bases at V and 0 bases at J, leaving 6 bases unmatched. Germline V lookup: CDR1 MNHEY, CDR2 SVGAGI. The CDR3 nucleotides read TGTGCCAGCAGTTATTGGGGACAGGGCCTCTCCTACGAGCAGTACTTC. Protein product: CASSYWGQGLSYEQYF.

This clonotype was counted only a few times. The chain has TRBV6-1 and TRBJ2-2; the D is unclear. Germline loops: CDR1 MNHNS, CDR2 SASEGT. This CDR3 is built from 13 residues. V was shortened by 4 bases and J by 3 bases, with 6 bases between the two germline ends. CDR3 loop: CASSGGYTGELFF. The CDR3 coding sequence is TGTGCCAGCAGTGGGGGATACACCGGGGAGCTGTTTTTT.

This clonotype was found many times. The chain recombines TRBV5-8 with TRBJ2-1, with D tentatively TRBD2 (5 bases). The V gene's germline CDR1 is SGHTS and CDR2 YDEGEE. The CDR3 extends over 13 amino acids. The germline V and J ends were trimmed by 0 bases and 12 bases, with 13 bases remaining between them. The CDR3, as DNA: TGTGCCAGCAGCTTGGTCCGATTGGGGAGGCAGTTCTTC. It translates to CASSLVRLGRQFF. Variable domain in full (rest from reference TRBV5-8 and TRBJ2-1): EAGVTQSPTHLIKTRGQQATLRCSPISGHTSVYWYQQALGLGLQFLLWYDEGEERNRGNFPPRFSGRQFPNYSSELNVNALELEDSALYLCASSLVRLGRQFFGPGTRLTVL.

This clonotype was found many times. This chain's CDR3 is CSSTGGNREQYF. The CDR3 coding sequence is TGCAGTAGTACAGGGGGCAATCGGGAGCAGTACTTC. The chain combines TRBV20-1 with TRBJ2-7; 9 nucleotides line up with TRBD1. V shed 8 bases, J shed 7 bases, and the junction held 9 bases outside the gene matches. The germline CDR1 and CDR2 sequences are DFQATT and SNEGSKA (reference sequence). The CDR3 length is 12 residues.

Comment on this clonotype: A much larger clone differs from this one at a single base, so this may be a read error. The chain joins TRBV5-1 to TRBJ2-1; the match to TRBD2 covers 7 bases. The germline gives CDR1 SGHRS, CDR2 YFSETQ. The CDR3 is made up of 15 amino acids. DNA of the CDR3: TGCGCCGGCAGCTTTTTGAGGGAGGGCCTTGGTGAGCAGTTCTTC. This gives the protein CAGSFLREGLGEQFF.

This clonotype was observed a few times. A much larger clone lies a single base off, so this may be a read error. The chain uses TRBV20-1 and TRBJ1-5, with D perhaps matching TRBD1 (5 bases). The CDR3 covers 15 residues. Germline lookup yields CDR1 DFQATT and CDR2 SNEGSKA (reference sequence). Trimming cost V 5 bases and J 6 bases, with 20 bases left between them. CDR3 DNA sequence: TGCAGTGCTGGTGCTCGGGGAAGGGGCACTCAGCCCCAGCATTTT. This translates into CSAGARGRGTQPQHF.